This TCR beta chain was documented in a study of T cell responses to AZD1222 COVID-19 vaccine. In the study overall: Pooled in the analysis were second doses at about 4 or about 12 weeks. Overall study findings and caveats: Clonal diversity was possibly underestimated, and white British individuals and females predominated among donors. Spike-specific TCR repertoires showed rising breadth and depth after two AZD1222 doses. Repertoires were obtained only post-peak T cell response.

Sequencing was performed with immunoSEQ multiplex PCR; in TCRdb, only in-frame clones are kept and a portion is missing. The repertoire holds some 130,000 clones, about nine tenths seen once, with approximately 20% in the top ten. In regard to this clone: Its antigen remains unknown. Germline is not matched at one junction end, which may reflect a read error.

CDR3 length: 16 residues. Germline CDR1 and CDR2: SSHAT and FNYEAQ (reference sequence). The sequence derives from an adult in good health. This material consisted of peripheral blood, taken on day 0 of AZD1222 vaccination. The chain joins TRBV7-7 to TRBJ2-2, with a tentative D call TRBD1 (5 bases). This CDR3 is CASSPRLQANTGELFF. In DNA, the CDR3 is TGTGCTAGCAGCCCCCGGCTACAGGCGAACACCGGGGAGCTGTTTTTT.